The subject of this entry is one TCR beta chain. The data were taken from a study of blood T cell repertoires in COVID-19. Background on the study: Material from acute and convalescent COVID-19 was sourced from the United States, Italy and Spain. From T cells, B-cell-depleted T cells, or PBMCs came the material, which was cDNA or gDNA.

The data were produced by immunoSEQ multiplex PCR, yet TCRdb's version contains in-frame clones alone and is incomplete. The sample records some 190,000 clones, roughly four fifths being singletons. Germline values: CDR1 MNHEY, CDR2 SVGAGI. CDR3 length: 14 amino acids. V dropped 6 bases and J dropped 12; count of bases not matched to a gene: 12. The chain is built from TRBV6-5 and TRBJ1-4, with 8 bases matching TRBD1. Sequencing was carried out using peripheral blood. The TCR comes from a woman aged 80 or over with COVID-19, enrolled during active disease. CDR3 protein: CASRTGDHLEELFF. In DNA, the CDR3 is TGTGCCAGCAGGACAGGGGACCACCTTGAGGAACTGTTTTTT.